A single sample is the source of the 23 T cell receptor beta chains below, sequenced in a study of OX40 agonist ivuxolimab in advanced cancers. TCRdb keeps only in-frame clones here, not all; method: immunoSEQ multiplex PCR. Of fewer than 120,000 clones listed, roughly nine tenths are singletons. Sample: CD4+ or CD8+ T cells sorted from blood, taken in a trial of the OX40 agonist ivuxolimab. The source is an adult with an advanced solid tumor such as melanoma, head and neck, liver or kidney cancer.

The rearrangement uses TRBV6-6 and TRBJ2-1; D is possibly TRBD1 or TRBD2 (5 bases each). Trimming removed 4 bases at V and 8 bases at J, with 21 bases between. The CDR3 runs to 16 residues. CDR1 and CDR2 from the germline V gene are MNHNY and SVGAGI (reference sequence). The CDR3 here is CASSSAARGAGDEQFF. The CDR3 DNA sequence: TGTGCCAGCAGTTCCGCTGCGCGAGGGGCCGGTGATGAGCAGTTCTTC.

The CDR3 reads CASSPGTHNQPQHF. The CDR3 DNA is TGTGCCAGCAGCCCCGGGACACACAATCAGCCCCAGCATTTT. This chain connects TRBV7-9 to TRBJ1-5; possibly TRBD1 for D (6 bases). The CDR3 sequence is 14 residues long. Trimming pared 5 bases from V and 3 bases from J, leaving 11 bases between. Germline V gives CDR1 SEHNR, CDR2 FQNEAQ (reference sequence).

Written as DNA, the CDR3 is TGTGCCAGCACCTCCCCCGGACAGCAGTCCGGGGAGCTGTTTTTT. The encoded protein is CASTSPGQQSGELFF. The rearrangement links TRBV28 to TRBJ2-2, with a possible D match to TRBD1 (6 bases). Trimming removed 7 bases from V and 6 bases from J, with 18 bases in between. Per germline, CDR1 MDHEN and CDR2 SYDVKM. The CDR3 runs to 15 residues.

This clone was seen only a few times. This chain connects TRBV5-5 to TRBJ1-2; D is uncertain. Deletions cut 1 base from V and 4 bases from J, with 8 bases between. Looked up from germline, CDR1 is SGHKS and CDR2 is YYEKEE (reference sequence). This CDR3 has 13 amino acids. CDR3 in amino acids: CASSLKDLYGYTF. The DNA of the CDR3 is TGTGCCAGCAGCTTGAAGGATCTCTATGGCTACACCTTC.

This clone was counted once. The chain couples TRBV7-2 to TRBJ1-1; D perhaps matches TRBD1 (5 bases). The CDR3 consists of 15 residues. The germline gives CDR1 SGHTA, CDR2 FQGNSA. Between the trimmed V and J ends, which lost 2 bases and 3 bases, there was a span of 13 bases. The CDR3 DNA reads TGTGCCAGCAGCTTAACAGGTTTGGTCGACACTGAAGCTTTCTTT. Amino acids: CASSLTGLVDTEAFF. Looking up the rest from reference TRBV7-2 and TRBJ1-1 gives the full variable domain: GAGVSQSPSNKVTEKGKDVELRCDPISGHTALYWYRQSLGQGLEFLIYFQGNSAPDKSGLPSDRFSAERTGGSVSTLTIQRTQQEDSAVYLCASSLTGLVDTEAFFGQGTRLTVV.

The chain couples TRBV19 to TRBJ1-2; no definite D call. This CDR3 contains 12 residues. Deletions cut 5 bases from V and 8 bases from J, with 12 bases between. CDR1 is LNHDA, CDR2 SQIVND, per germline (reference sequence). The CDR3 reads CASSSLDRGYTF. CDR3 nucleotide sequence: TGTGCCAGTAGTTCCTTGGATCGCGGCTACACCTTC.

The chain carries TRBV6-1 and TRBJ1-5, with D unclear. The CDR3 covers 13 residues. Germline CDR1 is MNHNS and CDR2 is SASEGT. V lost 9 bases and J lost 0, with 9 bases in between. CDR3 DNA: TGTGCCAGTCTCCTGTATAGCAATCAGCCCCAGCATTTT. Protein sequence: CASLLYSNQPQHF.

The count of this clone is one. V is TRBV29-1 and J is TRBJ1-1; D call uncertain. Germline CDR1 reads SQVTM; CDR2 reads ANQGSEA. The CDR3 extends over 13 amino acids. Between the trimmed V and J ends, which lost 4 bases and 1 base, there was a span of 10 bases. The CDR3 here is CSVATTENTEAFF. CDR3 nucleotides: TGCAGCGTTGCCACAACAGAGAACACTGAAGCTTTCTTT. Based on the CDR3 plus reference TRBV29-1 and TRBJ1-1, the full variable domain is SAVISQKPSRDICQRGTSLTIQCQVDSQVTMMFWYRQQPGQSLTLIATANQGSEATYESGFVIDKFPISRPNLTFSTLTVSNMSPEDSSIYLCSVATTENTEAFFGQGTRLTVV.

The V and J genes are TRBV7-2 and TRBJ2-2; D is unresolved. With 3 bases removed from V and 4 bases from J, the gap between germline ends came to 6 bases. Germline CDR1 SGHTA, CDR2 FQGNSA. CDR3 size: 13 residues. The CDR3 DNA reads as TGTGCCAGCAGCTTCTGGGGCACCGGGGAGCTGTTTTTT. As protein: CASSFWGTGELFF.

The chain couples TRBV5-1 to TRBJ1-1, with D uncertain. CDR1 and CDR2 from the germline V gene are SGHRS and YFSETQ. V lost 3 bases and J lost 0, with 6 bases in between. CDR3 size: 13 residues. The CDR3 region is CASSSTMNTEAFF. The CDR3 DNA follows: TGCGCCAGCAGCTCGACAATGAACACTGAAGCTTTCTTT.

V and J are TRBV9 and TRBJ2-7; 8 positions match TRBD2. CDR1 and CDR2 (germline): SGDLS, YYNGEE. The CDR3 totals 14 residues. V was clipped by 2 bases and J by 3 bases; unmatched bases: 4. The DNA of the CDR3 is TGTGCCAGCAGCGTGGCCAGCGGGAGCTACGAGCAGTACTTC. It yields the protein CASSVASGSYEQYF.

The chain uses TRBV7-8 and TRBJ2-3; no clear D. Trimming pared 3 bases from V and 0 bases from J, leaving 10 bases between. In germline, CDR1 is SGHVS, CDR2 FQNEAQ. The CDR3 totals 15 residues. CDR3 sequence (DNA): TGTGCCAGCAGCTTGCACAGCACTAGCACAGATACGCAGTATTTT. Translating it yields CASSLHSTSTDTQYF.

This clone was seen once. This rearrangement joins TRBV5-1 to TRBJ2-1, with D maybe TRBD1 (6 bases). This CDR3 has 14 residues. CDR1 is SGHRS and CDR2 is YFSETQ in the germline V gene. V shed 0 bases and J shed 4 bases, with 8 bases lying between them. This chain's CDR3 is CASSLGGPYNEQFF. In DNA, the CDR3 is TGCGCCAGCAGCTTGGGGGGGCCTTACAATGAGCAGTTCTTC.

The V gene is TRBV5-8, the J gene TRBJ1-5, with D perhaps matching TRBD1 (5 bases). Germline CDR1 and CDR2: SGHTS and YDEGEE. The CDR3 consists of 17 residues. The germline V and J ends were trimmed by 4 bases and 7 bases, with 24 bases remaining between them. This CDR3 reads CASSRWEDNVSPQPQHF. CDR3 nucleotides: TGTGCCAGCAGCCGGTGGGAGGACAATGTCAGCCCCCAGCCCCAGCATTTT.

The chain is built from TRBV5-1 and TRBJ1-3; D possibly corresponds to TRBD1 (5 bases). CDR1 and CDR2 (germline): SGHRS, YFSETQ. V lost 3 bases and J 0 bases, leaving 13 bases between the germline ends. The CDR3 runs to 16 residues. The CDR3 sequence is CASSWARGGSGNTIYF. CDR3 DNA: TGCGCCAGCAGCTGGGCCCGGGGGGGCTCTGGAAACACCATATATTTT.

The genes are TRBV7-2 and TRBJ2-1; D may be TRBD2 (5 bases). The ends were cut back, 6 bases at V and 0 bases at J, with 18 bases in the middle. The CDR3 has 17 residues. Germline V lookup: CDR1 SGHTA, CDR2 FQGNSA. CDR3 residues: CASSSRWTSRSYNEQFF. The CDR3 coding sequence is TGTGCCAGCAGTTCACGCTGGACTTCACGCTCCTACAATGAGCAGTTCTTC. Complete variable domain (other parts from reference TRBV7-2 and TRBJ2-1): GAGVSQSPSNKVTEKGKDVELRCDPISGHTALYWYRQSLGQGLEFLIYFQGNSAPDKSGLPSDRFSAERTGGSVSTLTIQRTQQEDSAVYLCASSSRWTSRSYNEQFFGPGTRLTVL.

The chain joins TRBV9 to TRBJ2-5; 13 bases fit TRBD2. Germline CDR1 is SGDLS and CDR2 is YYNGEE. CDR3 size: 15 residues. The junction had 4 bases not matched to a gene; V was cut back by 4 bases and J by 4 bases. The CDR3 here is CASSRLAGGIETQYF. The CDR3 nucleotides read TGTGCCAGCAGCCGACTAGCGGGAGGTATAGAGACCCAGTACTTC.

The CDR3 coding sequence is TGTGCCAGCAGCCCCAACCTGGGCGGTCAGCCCCAGCATTTT. This sequence encodes CASSPNLGGQPQHF. The chain joins TRBV7-8 to TRBJ1-5; D gene ambiguous. The CDR3 is 14 amino acids. The ends were cut back, 5 bases at V and 6 bases at J, with 14 bases in the middle. In germline, CDR1 is SGHVS, CDR2 FQNEAQ.

V usage is TRBV5-1 and J usage is TRBJ2-1; D gene uncertain. The ends were cut back, 0 bases at V and 5 bases at J, with 15 bases in the middle. CDR1 and CDR2 (germline): SGHRS, YFSETQ. The CDR3 has 16 residues. The CDR3 protein is CASSLVDSRVDNEQFF. CDR3 coding DNA: TGCGCCAGCAGCTTGGTTGACTCCCGGGTAGACAATGAGCAGTTCTTC.

The rearrangement uses TRBV18 and TRBJ2-2; D remains ambiguous. With 3 bases removed from V and 3 bases from J, the gap between germline ends came to 17 bases. This CDR3 has 17 residues. The germline gives CDR1 KGHSH, CDR2 LQKENI. CDR3: CASSPTGTWYDTGELFF. The CDR3 nucleotides read TGTGCCAGCTCACCTACCGGTACCTGGTATGACACCGGGGAGCTGTTTTTT.

V and J are TRBV5-1 and TRBJ2-7; 10 bases align to TRBD2. The V gene's germline CDR1 is SGHRS and CDR2 YFSETQ. This CDR3 is built from 15 residues. Germline trimming cut 5 bases from V and 0 bases from J; bases unmatched to any gene: 5. CDR3 bases: TGCGCCAGCAGTCCTCTAGCGGGGGCCTCCTACGAGCAGTACTTC. Its protein is CASSPLAGASYEQYF. Using reference TRBV5-1 and TRBJ2-7 for the parts outside the CDR3, the full variable domain is KAGVTQTPRYLIKTRGQQVTLSCSPISGHRSVSWYQQTPGQGLQFLFEYFSETQRNKGNFPGRFSGRQFSNSRSEMNVSTLELGDSALYLCASSPLAGASYEQYFGPGTRLTVT.

The rearrangement uses TRBV7-9 and TRBJ2-2; no reliable D call. Per germline, CDR1 SEHNR and CDR2 FQNEAQ (reference sequence). Trimming removed 1 base at V and 7 bases at J, with 4 bases between. The CDR3 spans 12 residues. The CDR3, as DNA: TGTGCCAGCAGCTTAGTCATCGGGGAGCTGTTTTTT. This sequence encodes CASSLVIGELFF.

This chain uses TRBV7-9 with TRBJ2-1; D call uncertain. Germline V lookup: CDR1 SEHNR, CDR2 FQNEAQ (reference sequence). Deletions cut 3 bases from V and 5 bases from J, with 2 bases between. CDR3 length: 11 amino acids. CDR3 sequence: CASSFNNEQFF. CDR3 nucleotides: TGTGCCAGCAGCTTTAACAATGAGCAGTTCTTC.